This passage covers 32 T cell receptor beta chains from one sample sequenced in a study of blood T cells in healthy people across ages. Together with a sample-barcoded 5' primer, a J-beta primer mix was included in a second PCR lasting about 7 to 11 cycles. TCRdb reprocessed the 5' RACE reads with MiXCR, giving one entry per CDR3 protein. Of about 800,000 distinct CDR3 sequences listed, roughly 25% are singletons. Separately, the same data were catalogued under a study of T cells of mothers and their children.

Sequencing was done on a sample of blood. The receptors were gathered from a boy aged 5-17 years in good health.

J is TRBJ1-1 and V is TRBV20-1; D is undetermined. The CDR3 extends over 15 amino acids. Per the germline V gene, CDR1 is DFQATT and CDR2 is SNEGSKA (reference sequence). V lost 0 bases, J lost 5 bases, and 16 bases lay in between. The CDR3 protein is CSARDLAQLGTEAFF. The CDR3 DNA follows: TGCAGTGCTAGAGATTTGGCCCAGCTGGGGACTGAAGCTTTCTTT.

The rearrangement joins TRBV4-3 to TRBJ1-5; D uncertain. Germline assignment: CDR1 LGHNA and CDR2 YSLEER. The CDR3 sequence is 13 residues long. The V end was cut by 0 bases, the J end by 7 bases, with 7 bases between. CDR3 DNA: TGCGCCAGCAGCCAAGACATTGGGCAGCCCCAGCATTTT. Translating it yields CASSQDIGQPQHF.

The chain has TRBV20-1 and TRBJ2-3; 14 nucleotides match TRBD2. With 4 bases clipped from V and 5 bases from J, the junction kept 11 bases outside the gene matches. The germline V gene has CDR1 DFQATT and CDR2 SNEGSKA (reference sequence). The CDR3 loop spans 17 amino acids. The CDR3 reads CSATGPTSGGARDTQYF. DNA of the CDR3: TGCAGTGCTACCGGACCGACTAGCGGGGGGGCCAGAGATACGCAGTATTTT.

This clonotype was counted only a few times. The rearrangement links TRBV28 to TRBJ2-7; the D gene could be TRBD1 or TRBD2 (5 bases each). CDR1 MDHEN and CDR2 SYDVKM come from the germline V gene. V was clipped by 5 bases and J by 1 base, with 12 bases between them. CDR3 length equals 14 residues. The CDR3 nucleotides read TGTGCCAGCAGTCCCCGGGACCCTTCCTACGAGCAGTACTTC. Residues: CASSPRDPSYEQYF.

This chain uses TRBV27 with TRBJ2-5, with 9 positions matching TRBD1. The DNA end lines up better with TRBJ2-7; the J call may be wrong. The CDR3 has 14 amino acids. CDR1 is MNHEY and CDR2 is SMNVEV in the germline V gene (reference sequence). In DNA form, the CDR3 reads TGTGCCAGCAGTTTAGACAGGGGGGGTAACGAGCAGTACTTC. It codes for CASSLDRGGNEQYF.

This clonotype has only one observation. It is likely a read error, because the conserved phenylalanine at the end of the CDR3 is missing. This CDR3 is CSAREGGTEAFL. DNA for the CDR3: TGCAGTGCTAGAGAGGGGGGCACTGAAGCTTTCCTT. This chain connects TRBV20-1 to TRBJ1-1; D might be TRBD1 (5 bases). The V end was cut by 0 bases, the J end by 4 bases, with 6 bases between. The V gene's germline CDR1 is DFQATT and CDR2 SNEGSKA (reference sequence). The CDR3 runs to 12 residues.

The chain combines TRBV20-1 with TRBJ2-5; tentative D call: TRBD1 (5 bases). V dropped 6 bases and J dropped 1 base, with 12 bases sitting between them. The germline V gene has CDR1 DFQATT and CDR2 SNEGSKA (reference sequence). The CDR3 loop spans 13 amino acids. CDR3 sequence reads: CSAGHTAQETQYF. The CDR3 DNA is TGCAGTGCGGGGCACACGGCCCAAGAGACCCAGTACTTC.

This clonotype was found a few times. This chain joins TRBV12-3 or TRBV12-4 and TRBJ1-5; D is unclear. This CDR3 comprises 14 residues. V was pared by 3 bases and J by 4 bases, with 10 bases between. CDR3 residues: CASSFKGWNQPQHF. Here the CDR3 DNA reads TGTGCCAGCAGTTTTAAGGGTTGGAATCAGCCCCAGCATTTT.

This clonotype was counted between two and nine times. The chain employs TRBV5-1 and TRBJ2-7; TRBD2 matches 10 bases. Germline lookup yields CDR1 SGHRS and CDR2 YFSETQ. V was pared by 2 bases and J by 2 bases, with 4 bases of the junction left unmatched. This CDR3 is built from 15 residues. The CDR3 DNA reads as TGCGCCAGCAGCTTTAGCGGGGGGACTACCTACGAGCAGTACTTC. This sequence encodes CASSFSGGTTYEQYF.

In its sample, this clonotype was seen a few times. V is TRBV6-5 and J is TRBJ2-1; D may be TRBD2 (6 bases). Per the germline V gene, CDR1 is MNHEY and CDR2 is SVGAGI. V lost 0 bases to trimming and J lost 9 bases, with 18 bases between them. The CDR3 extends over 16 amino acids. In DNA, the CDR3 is TGTGCCAGCAGTTACTCATGGGACTCCGGGGGTCGTGAGCAGTTCTTC. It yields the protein CASSYSWDSGGREQFF.

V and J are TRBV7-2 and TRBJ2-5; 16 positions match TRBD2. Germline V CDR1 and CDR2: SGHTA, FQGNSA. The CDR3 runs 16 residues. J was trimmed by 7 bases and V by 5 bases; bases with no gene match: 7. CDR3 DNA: TGTGCCAGCAGCCCCCAGGGACTAGCGGGAGGGACGACCCAGTACTTC. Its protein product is CASSPQGLAGGTTQYF.

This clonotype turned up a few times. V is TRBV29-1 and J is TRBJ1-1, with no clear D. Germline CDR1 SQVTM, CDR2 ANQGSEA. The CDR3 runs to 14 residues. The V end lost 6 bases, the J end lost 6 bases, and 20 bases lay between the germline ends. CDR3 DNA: TGCAGCGTGCAAGGGTCAGAGTACCGGCCTGAAGCTTTCTTT. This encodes CSVQGSEYRPEAFF.

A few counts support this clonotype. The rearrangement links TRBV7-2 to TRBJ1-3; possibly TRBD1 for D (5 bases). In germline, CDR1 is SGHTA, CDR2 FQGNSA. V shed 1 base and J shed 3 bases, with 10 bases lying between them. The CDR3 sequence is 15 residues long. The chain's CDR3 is CASSLVGGFGNTIYF. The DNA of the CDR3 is TGTGCCAGCAGCTTAGTTGGGGGGTTTGGAAACACCATATATTTT.

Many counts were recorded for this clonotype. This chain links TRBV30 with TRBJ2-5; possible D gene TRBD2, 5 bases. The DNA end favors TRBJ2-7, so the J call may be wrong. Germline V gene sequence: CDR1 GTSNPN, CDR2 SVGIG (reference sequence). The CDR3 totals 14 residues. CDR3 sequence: CAWSPGMGDYEQYF. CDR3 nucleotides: TGTGCCTGGAGTCCGGGGATGGGAGACTACGAGCAGTACTTC.

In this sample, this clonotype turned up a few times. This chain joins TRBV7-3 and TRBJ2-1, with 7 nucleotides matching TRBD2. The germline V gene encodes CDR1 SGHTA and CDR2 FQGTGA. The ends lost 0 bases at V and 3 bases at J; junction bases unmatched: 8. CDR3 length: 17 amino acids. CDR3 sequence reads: CASSLTFRDYDYNEQFF. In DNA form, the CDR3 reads TGTGCCAGCAGCTTAACCTTCCGGGACTACGACTACAATGAGCAGTTCTTC. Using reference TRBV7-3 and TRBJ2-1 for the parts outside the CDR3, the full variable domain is GAGVSQTPSNKVTEKGKYVELRCDPISGHTALYWYRQSLGQGPEFLIYFQGTGAADDSGLPNDRFFAVRPEGSVSTLKIQRTERGDSAVYLCASSLTFRDYDYNEQFFGPGTRLTVL.

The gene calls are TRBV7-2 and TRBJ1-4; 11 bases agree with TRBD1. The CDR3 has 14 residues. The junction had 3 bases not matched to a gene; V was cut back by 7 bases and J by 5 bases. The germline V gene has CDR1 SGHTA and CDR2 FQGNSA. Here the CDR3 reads CASKRDRGNEKLFF. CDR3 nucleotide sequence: TGTGCCAGCAAACGGGACAGGGGGAATGAAAAACTGTTTTTT.

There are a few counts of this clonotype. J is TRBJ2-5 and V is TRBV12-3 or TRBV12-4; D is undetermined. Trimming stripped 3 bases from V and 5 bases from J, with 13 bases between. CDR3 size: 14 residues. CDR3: CASSFSQGFETQYF. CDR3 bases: TGTGCCAGCAGTTTTAGCCAAGGATTCGAGACCCAGTACTTC.

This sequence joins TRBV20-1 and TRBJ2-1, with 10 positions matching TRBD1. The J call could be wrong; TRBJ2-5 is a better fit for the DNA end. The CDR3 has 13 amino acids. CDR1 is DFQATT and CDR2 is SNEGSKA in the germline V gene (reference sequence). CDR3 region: CSADRGPGETQYF. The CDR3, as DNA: TGCAGTGCCGACAGGGGGCCAGGGGAGACCCAGTACTTC.

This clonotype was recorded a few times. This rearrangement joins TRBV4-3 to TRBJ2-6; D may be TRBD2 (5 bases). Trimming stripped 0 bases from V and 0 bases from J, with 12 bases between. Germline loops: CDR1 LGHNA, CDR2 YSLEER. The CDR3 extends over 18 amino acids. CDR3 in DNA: TGCGCCAGCAGCCAAGATCCGGGATCCCTCTCTGGGGCCAACGTCCTGACTTTC. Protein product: CASSQDPGSLSGANVLTF.

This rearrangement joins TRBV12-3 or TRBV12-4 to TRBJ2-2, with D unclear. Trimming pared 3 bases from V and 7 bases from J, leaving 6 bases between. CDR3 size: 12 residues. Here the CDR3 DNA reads TGTGCCAGCAGTTTCCCAATCGGGGAGCTGTTTTTT. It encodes CASSFPIGELFF.

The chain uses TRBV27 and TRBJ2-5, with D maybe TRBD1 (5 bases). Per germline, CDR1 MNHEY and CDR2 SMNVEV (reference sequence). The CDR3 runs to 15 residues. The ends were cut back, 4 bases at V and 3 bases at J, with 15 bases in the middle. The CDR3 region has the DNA TGTGCCAGCAGTTCCCGCTGGGGCGGAGAAGAGACCCAGTACTTC. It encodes CASSSRWGGEETQYF.

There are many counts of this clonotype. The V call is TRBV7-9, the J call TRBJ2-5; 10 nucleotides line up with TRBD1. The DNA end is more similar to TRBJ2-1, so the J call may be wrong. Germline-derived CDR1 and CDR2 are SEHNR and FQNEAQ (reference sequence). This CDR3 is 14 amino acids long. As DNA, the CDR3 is TGTGCCAGCAGCCTTCGGACAGGGGGCAATGAGCAGTTCTTC. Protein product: CASSLRTGGNEQFF.

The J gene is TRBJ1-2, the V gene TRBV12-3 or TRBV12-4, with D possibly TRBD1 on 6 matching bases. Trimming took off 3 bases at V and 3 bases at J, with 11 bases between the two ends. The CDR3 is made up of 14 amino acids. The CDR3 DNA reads TGTGCCAGCAGTTTCTGGGGGGCGGACTATGGCTACACCTTC. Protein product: CASSFWGADYGYTF.

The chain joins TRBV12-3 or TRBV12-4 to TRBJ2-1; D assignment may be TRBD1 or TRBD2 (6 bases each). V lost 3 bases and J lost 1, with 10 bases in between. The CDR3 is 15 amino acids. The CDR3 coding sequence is TGTGCCAGCAGTTTCGCGGGACAATCCTACAATGAGCAGTTCTTC. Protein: CASSFAGQSYNEQFF.

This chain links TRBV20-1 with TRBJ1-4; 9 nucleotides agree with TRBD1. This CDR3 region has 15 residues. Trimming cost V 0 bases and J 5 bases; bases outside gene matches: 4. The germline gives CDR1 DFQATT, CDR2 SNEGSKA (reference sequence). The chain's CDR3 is CSARDLGQGNEKLFF. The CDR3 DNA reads TGCAGTGCTAGAGATCTGGGACAGGGCAATGAAAAACTGTTTTTT.

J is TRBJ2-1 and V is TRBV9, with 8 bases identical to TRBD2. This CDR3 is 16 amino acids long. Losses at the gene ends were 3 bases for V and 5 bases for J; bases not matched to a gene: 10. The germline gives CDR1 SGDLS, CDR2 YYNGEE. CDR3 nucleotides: TGTGCCAGCAGCGGCGGAACTAGCGGAAGAAACAATGAGCAGTTCTTC. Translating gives CASSGGTSGRNNEQFF.

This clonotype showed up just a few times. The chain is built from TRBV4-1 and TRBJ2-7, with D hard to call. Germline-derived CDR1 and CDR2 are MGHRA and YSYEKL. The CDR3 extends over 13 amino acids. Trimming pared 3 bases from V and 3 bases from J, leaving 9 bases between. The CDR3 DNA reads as TGCGCCAGCAGCCAGGCAGGTGACTACGAGCAGTACTTC. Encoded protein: CASSQAGDYEQYF.

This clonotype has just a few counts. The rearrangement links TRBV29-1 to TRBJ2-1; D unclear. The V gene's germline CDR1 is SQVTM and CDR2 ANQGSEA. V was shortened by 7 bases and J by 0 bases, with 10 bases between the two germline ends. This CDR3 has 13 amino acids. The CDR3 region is CSAPNDSYNEQFF. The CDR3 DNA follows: TGCAGCGCCCCCAATGACTCCTACAATGAGCAGTTCTTC.

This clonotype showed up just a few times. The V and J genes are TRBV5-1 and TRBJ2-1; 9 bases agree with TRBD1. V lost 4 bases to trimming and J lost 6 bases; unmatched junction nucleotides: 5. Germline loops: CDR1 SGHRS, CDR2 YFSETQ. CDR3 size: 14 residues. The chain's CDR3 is CASSKGTGSNEQFF. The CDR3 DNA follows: TGCGCCAGCAGCAAGGGGACAGGGTCCAATGAGCAGTTCTTC. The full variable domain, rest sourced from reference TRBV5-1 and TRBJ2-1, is KAGVTQTPRYLIKTRGQQVTLSCSPISGHRSVSWYQQTPGQGLQFLFEYFSETQRNKGNFPGRFSGRQFSNSRSEMNVSTLELGDSALYLCASSKGTGSNEQFFGPGTRLTVL.

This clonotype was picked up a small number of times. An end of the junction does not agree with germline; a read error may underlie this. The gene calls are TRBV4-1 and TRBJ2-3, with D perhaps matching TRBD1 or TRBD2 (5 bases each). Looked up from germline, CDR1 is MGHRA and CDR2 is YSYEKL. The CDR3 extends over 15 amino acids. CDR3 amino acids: CASSQRDVPSNTQYF. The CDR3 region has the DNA TGCGCCAGTAGCCAACGGGACGTTCCAAGTAATACGCAGTATTTT.

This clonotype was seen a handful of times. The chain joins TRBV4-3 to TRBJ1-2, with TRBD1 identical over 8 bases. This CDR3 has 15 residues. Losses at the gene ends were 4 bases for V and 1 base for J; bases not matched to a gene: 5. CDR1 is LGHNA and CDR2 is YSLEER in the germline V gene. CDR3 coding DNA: TGCGCCAGCAGCCTCGGACAGGGAAGTAACTATGGCTACACCTTC. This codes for CASSLGQGSNYGYTF.

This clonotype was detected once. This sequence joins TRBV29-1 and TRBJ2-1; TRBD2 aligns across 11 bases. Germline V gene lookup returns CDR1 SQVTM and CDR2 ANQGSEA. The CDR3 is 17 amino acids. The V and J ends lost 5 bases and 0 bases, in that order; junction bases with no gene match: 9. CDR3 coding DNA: TGCAGCGTTATGGGGACTAGCGGACGGAGCTCCTACAATGAGCAGTTCTTC. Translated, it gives CSVMGTSGRSSYNEQFF.